These T cell receptor beta chains were read from a single sample in a study of CD8 T cells in ankylosing spondylitis. From the 5' RACE reads, TCRdb called clonotypes with MiXCR, one entry per CDR3 protein. The sample shows roughly 450,000 distinct CDR3 sequences, 20% to 30% of them seen only once. The sequenced sample was blood, either unsorted or a sorted T cell fraction (not recorded which). The origin of the receptors is a male donor with ankylosing spondylitis. CDR3s include the opening cysteine and the closing phenylalanine or tryptophan. The D gene is left open where the match is weak. Size is stated for part of the rows, as once, few or many counts, or as a class when the clone is expanded.

V gene: TRBV4-2; CDR3 length: 14; clone size: few; J gene: TRBJ2-5; D gene: -; CDR3 protein: CASSQRDLAETQYF; CDR3 DNA: TGTGCCAGCAGCCAAAGAGATCTAGCAGAGACCCAGTACTTC
V gene: TRBV2; CDR3 length: 13; clone size: -; J gene: TRBJ2-2; D gene: -; CDR3 protein: CASSAQRPGELFF; CDR3 DNA: TGTGCCAGCAGTGCCCAGCGTCCCGGGGAGCTGTTTTTT
V gene: TRBV7-2; CDR3 length: 14; clone size: -; J gene: TRBJ2-7; D gene: -; CDR3 protein: CASSLGSGHYEQYF; CDR3 DNA: TGTGCCAGCAGCTTGGGTAGCGGCCACTACGAGCAGTACTTC
V gene: TRBV12-3/TRBV12-4; CDR3 length: 14; clone size: -; J gene: TRBJ2-1; D gene: -; CDR3 protein: CASSFLRGHNEQFF; CDR3 DNA: TGTGCCAGCAGTTTTCTTCGGGGCCACAATGAGCAGTTCTTC
V gene: TRBV10-3; CDR3 length: 13; clone size: -; J gene: TRBJ1-1; D gene: -; CDR3 protein: CAISERQNTEAFF; CDR3 DNA: TGTGCCATCAGTGAGCGACAGAACACTGAAGCTTTCTTT
V gene: TRBV7-2; CDR3 length: 12; clone size: -; J gene: TRBJ2-1; D gene: -; CDR3 protein: CASMEGRNEQFF; CDR3 DNA: TGTGCCAGCATGGAGGGCCGGAATGAGCAGTTCTTC
V gene: TRBV20-1; CDR3 length: 15; clone size: -; J gene: TRBJ2-2; D gene: TRBD1; CDR3 protein: CSAPGQGIFTGELFF; CDR3 DNA: TGCAGTGCCCCGGGACAGGGCATTTTCACCGGGGAGCTGTTTTTT
V gene: TRBV15; CDR3 length: 15; clone size: -; J gene: TRBJ2-3; D gene: TRBD2; CDR3 protein: CATSRSSGNTDTQYF; CDR3 DNA: TGTGCCACCAGCAGATCCAGCGGGAACACAGATACGCAGTATTTT
V gene: TRBV7-9; CDR3 length: 15; clone size: few; J gene: TRBJ1-4; D gene: TRBD1; CDR3 protein: CASSSTGAPNEKLFF; CDR3 DNA: TGTGCCAGCAGCTCAACAGGGGCCCCTAATGAAAAACTGTTTTTT
V gene: TRBV20-1; CDR3 length: 14; clone size: -; J gene: TRBJ2-1; D gene: -; CDR3 protein: CSALPGKGYNEQFF; CDR3 DNA: TGCAGTGCTTTGCCGGGAAAGGGCTACAATGAGCAGTTCTTC
V gene: TRBV5-6; CDR3 length: 14; clone size: -; J gene: TRBJ1-1; D gene: TRBD1; CDR3 protein: CASSWGTEYTEAFF; CDR3 DNA: TGTGCCAGCAGCTGGGGGACAGAATACACTGAAGCTTTCTTT
V gene: TRBV6-5; CDR3 length: 14; clone size: -; J gene: TRBJ2-3; D gene: -; CDR3 protein: CASSYHRTTDTQYF; CDR3 DNA: TGTGCCAGCAGTTATCATCGTACCACAGATACGCAGTATTTT
V gene: TRBV24-1; CDR3 length: 16; clone size: -; J gene: TRBJ2-6; D gene: -; CDR3 protein: CATSDKRPSGANVLTF; CDR3 DNA: TGTGCCACCAGTGATAAGCGGCCCTCTGGGGCCAACGTCCTGACTTTC
V gene: TRBV21-1; CDR3 length: 15; clone size: -; J gene: TRBJ2-1; D gene: -; CDR3 protein: CASSATIWAYNEQFF; CDR3 DNA: TGTGCCAGCAGCGCGACGATTTGGGCCTACAATGAGCAGTTCTTC
V gene: TRBV12-3/TRBV12-4; CDR3 length: 13; clone size: -; J gene: TRBJ1-2; D gene: -; CDR3 protein: CASSLGRGYGYTF; CDR3 DNA: TGTGCCAGCAGTTTGGGCAGGGGCTATGGCTACACCTTC
V gene: TRBV6-1; CDR3 length: 15; clone size: -; J gene: TRBJ1-1; D gene: TRBD1; CDR3 protein: CASSSGQGGNTEAFF; CDR3 DNA: TGTGCCAGCAGCAGTGGACAGGGGGGGAACACTGAAGCTTTCTTT
V gene: TRBV2; CDR3 length: 11; clone size: many; J gene: TRBJ2-4; D gene: -; CDR3 protein: CASSLFEAWDF; CDR3 DNA: TGTGCCAGCAGTCTATTCGAGGCCTGGGACTTC
V gene: TRBV5-6; CDR3 length: 16; clone size: -; J gene: TRBJ1-2; D gene: -; CDR3 protein: CASSLDRQVFSLGYTF; CDR3 DNA: TGTGCCAGCAGCTTGGATCGGCAAGTCTTTTCGCTTGGATACACCTTC
V gene: TRBV12-3/TRBV12-4; CDR3 length: 18; clone size: few; J gene: TRBJ2-6; D gene: -; CDR3 protein: CASSLSVISSSGANVLTF; CDR3 DNA: TGTGCCAGCAGTTTATCAGTTATTTCGAGCTCTGGGGCCAACGTCCTGACTTTC
V gene: TRBV24-1; CDR3 length: 12; clone size: -; J gene: TRBJ1-1; D gene: -; CDR3 protein: CATTGENTEAFF; CDR3 DNA: TGTGCCACCACGGGGGAGAACACTGAAGCTTTCTTT
V gene: TRBV5-1; CDR3 length: 17; clone size: -; J gene: TRBJ2-5; D gene: TRBD2; CDR3 protein: CASRRGSGGFVQETQYF; CDR3 DNA: TGCGCCAGCAGGAGGGGTAGCGGGGGGTTCGTCCAAGAGACCCAGTACTTC
V gene: TRBV6-1; CDR3 length: 14; clone size: -; J gene: TRBJ1-1; D gene: TRBD1; CDR3 protein: CASSDDTGGTEAFF; CDR3 DNA: TGTGCCAGCAGTGACGACACAGGGGGAACTGAAGCTTTCTTT
V gene: TRBV30; CDR3 length: 11; clone size: few; J gene: TRBJ1-1; D gene: -; CDR3 protein: CAWGRDTEAFF; CDR3 DNA: TGTGCCTGGGGACGTGACACTGAAGCTTTCTTT
V gene: TRBV18; CDR3 length: 15; clone size: -; J gene: TRBJ2-1; D gene: TRBD1; CDR3 protein: CASSPTGGSFDEQFF; CDR3 DNA: TGTGCCAGCTCCCCGACAGGGGGTAGCTTTGATGAGCAGTTCTTC
V gene: TRBV7-9; CDR3 length: 14; clone size: -; J gene: TRBJ2-3; D gene: TRBD2; CDR3 protein: CAPGVRGSTDTQYF; CDR3 DNA: TGTGCCCCAGGAGTGCGGGGGAGCACAGATACGCAGTATTTT
V gene: TRBV5-5; CDR3 length: 14; clone size: -; J gene: TRBJ1-1; D gene: -; CDR3 protein: CASSLFASNTEAFF; CDR3 DNA: TGTGCCAGCAGCTTGTTCGCTAGTAACACTGAAGCTTTCTTT
V gene: TRBV12-3/TRBV12-4; CDR3 length: 17; clone size: -; J gene: TRBJ2-5; D gene: TRBD2; CDR3 protein: CASSPRLIAGGGETQYF; CDR3 DNA: TGTGCCAGCAGTCCACGCCTAATAGCGGGAGGTGGAGAGACCCAGTACTTC
V gene: TRBV2; CDR3 length: 13; clone size: -; J gene: TRBJ1-5; D gene: -; CDR3 protein: CASSKQGDQPQHF; CDR3 DNA: TGTGCCAGCAGTAAACAGGGCGATCAGCCCCAGCATTTT